This TCR beta chain was sequenced for a study of T cell repertoires in cytomegalovirus infection. This clonotype came up many times. Trimming cost V 7 bases and J 5 bases, with 9 bases left between them. Germline lookup yields CDR1 SEHNR and CDR2 FQNEAQ (reference sequence). This CDR3 has 11 residues. TCRdb reanalysed the reads using MiXCR and keeps one entry per CDR3 protein. The data hold approximately 130,000 distinct CDR3 sequences, with about 10% observed a single time. This TCR came from a human donor in good health (CMV status not recorded). Some clones in this sample may be carry-over from other donors' samples. The chain carries TRBV7-9 and TRBJ2-7; no clear D. The sequencing input was PBMCs. Here the CDR3 reads CASKGMNEQYF. In DNA form, the CDR3 reads TGTGCCAGCAAAGGGATGAACGAGCAGTACTTC.